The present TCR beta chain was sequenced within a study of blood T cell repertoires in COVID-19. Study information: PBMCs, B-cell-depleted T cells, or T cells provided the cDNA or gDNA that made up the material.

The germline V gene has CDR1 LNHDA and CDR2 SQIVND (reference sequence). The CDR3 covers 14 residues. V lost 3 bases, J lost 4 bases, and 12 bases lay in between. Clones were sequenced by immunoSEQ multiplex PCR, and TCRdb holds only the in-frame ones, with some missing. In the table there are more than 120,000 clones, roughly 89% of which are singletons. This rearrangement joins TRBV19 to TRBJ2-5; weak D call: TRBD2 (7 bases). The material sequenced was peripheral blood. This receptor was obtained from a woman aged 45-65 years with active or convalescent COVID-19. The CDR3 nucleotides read TGTGCCAGTAGTATGGGAGGGGGTCGAGAGACCCAGTACTTC. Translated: CASSMGGGRETQYF.